This entry concerns a single T cell receptor beta chain. Its antigen is undetermined. The source of the sample is a study of vaccination effects on CD4 cells after COVID-19. General study results and limits: Marked clonal contraction was seen in infection- and vaccine-induced clones late after vaccination.

Expansion with viral peptide pools was applied to antigen-specific CD4+ T cells by the ViraFEST assay prior to sequencing. It was after approximately 11 days of culture that CD4+ T cells were isolated. Of the BNT162b2 and mRNA-1273 vaccines, participants received two doses of one or the other. The healthy vaccine recipients, who had no prior SARS-CoV-2 infection, showed negative nucleocapsid antibodies. Half-medium exchanges with IL-2 medium took place on days 3 and 7. Trimming removed 5 bases at V and 0 bases at J, with 10 bases between. The CDR3 contains 15 residues. Germline-derived CDR1 and CDR2 are SGHTA and FQGNSA. TCRdb's table, derived via immunoSEQ multiplex PCR, lists solely in-frame clones and lacks some. The profile shows some 30,000 clones, over 80% of them singletons.

This TCR came from a human donor who received a COVID-19 vaccine. Some clones in this sample may be carry-over from other donors' samples. The sequences come from CD4+ T cells from PBMCs cultured with SARS-CoV-2 spike peptides, collected after COVID-19 vaccination. The chain carries TRBV7-2 and TRBJ2-2; the D is unclear. CDR3 residues: CASSAMGSNTGELFF. CDR3 coding DNA: TGTGCCAGCAGCGCTATGGGTTCGAACACCGGGGAGCTGTTTTTT.